This entry features one T cell receptor beta chain sequence. Its cognate antigen is unknown. This CDR3 has 16 amino acids. V shed 0 bases and J shed 3 bases, with 12 bases lying between them. Germline CDR1 is KGHSH and CDR2 is LQKENI. The sample comes from a study of T cells in tumors after PD-1 blockade. Study-level information: Some patients also took daily vismodegib 150 mg during anti-PD-1 treatment.

Regarding the study as a whole: Some novel exhausted tumor clones appeared in pre-treatment blood, suggesting peripheral recruitment.

Sequencing was performed with immunoSEQ multiplex PCR; in TCRdb, only in-frame clones are kept and a portion is missing. In the table there are 60,000 to 75,000 clones, roughly 70% of which are singletons. This receptor was obtained from a human donor with basal cell carcinoma. The J gene is TRBJ1-3, the V gene TRBV18; the D is unclear. The source material was PBMCs, sampled after anti-PD-1 treatment. CDR3 region: CASSPPWSGRGNTIYF. In DNA form, the CDR3 reads TGTGCCAGCTCACCACCCTGGTCCGGGCGTGGAAACACCATATATTTT.